This is a list of T cell receptor beta chains from one sample in a study of blood T cell repertoires in COVID-19. Repertoires were generated with immunoSEQ multiplex PCR, while TCRdb's copy carries only in-frame clones and drops some. Found here are fewer than 130,000 clones, over 60% of them singletons; the top ten hold less than 4%. The source material was peripheral blood. The receptors originated from an elderly woman with acute or convalescent COVID-19. The CDR3 runs from the conserved cysteine through the conserved F or W. A D gene is named only where the DNA matches it firmly. Clone sizes are given selectively: once, few, many, or a class where the clone is expanded.

V gene	CDR3 length	D gene	J gene	clone size	CDR3 DNA	CDR3 protein
TRBV5-1	15	.	TRBJ1-2	.	TGCGCCAGCAGCTTGGACGGACAGCGTAACTATGGCTACACCTTC	CASSLDGQRNYGYTF
TRBV27	16	.	TRBJ1-2	.	TGTGCCAGCAGTTTATCACGGCCCGGGAGGGACTATGGCTACACCTTC	CASSLSRPGRDYGYTF
TRBV28	23	.	TRBJ1-1	.	TGTGCCAGCAGCGGGAGGGGGGCCGGTCTAGTTTCGGGCCTGGAGCGCGTGAACACTGAAGCTTTCTTT	CASSGRGAGLVSGLERVNTEAFF
TRBV7-8	17	TRBD2	TRBJ2-7	few	TGTGCCAGCAGCTTAACTGTAGCGGGAGGTAGCTCCTACGAGCAGTACTTC	CASSLTVAGGSSYEQYF
TRBV5-8	14	TRBD1	TRBJ1-2	.	TGTGCCAGCACCCACAGGGGGACCGACTATGGCTACACCTTC	CASTHRGTDYGYTF
TRBV2	11	.	TRBJ2-5	few	TGTGCCAGCAGGACAAGGGAGACCCAGTACTTC	CASRTRETQYF
TRBV7-2	16	.	TRBJ2-5	.	TGTGCCAGCAGCCCACGGGCAGGGTTGGTCCAAGAGACCCAGTACTTC	CASSPRAGLVQETQYF
TRBV18	15	.	TRBJ2-5	few	TGTGCCAGCTCACAACCGGGACAACCTCAAGAGACCCAGTACTTC	CASSQPGQPQETQYF
TRBV30	13	.	TRBJ1-2	.	TGTGCCTGGAGTGGTCACTCCAACTATGGCTACACCTTC	CAWSGHSNYGYTF
TRBV30	15	.	TRBJ2-5	.	TGTGCCTGGCGAACCTCCAGGGGCGCCCAAGAGACCCAGTACTTC	CAWRTSRGAQETQYF
TRBV5-6	15	TRBD1	TRBJ1-1	few	TGTGCCAGCAGCCCCGGGACAGGGCGCCAAACTGAAGCTTTCTTT	CASSPGTGRQTEAFF
TRBV25-1	12	TRBD1	TRBJ1-6	.	TGTGCCAGCAACAGGGGTGGTTCACCCCTCCACTTT	CASNRGGSPLHF
TRBV19	16	TRBD2	TRBJ2-1	.	TGTGCCAGTAGTACCGCTAGCGGGAGAGCCCACAATGAGCAGTTCTTC	CASSTASGRAHNEQFF
TRBV5-1	15	.	TRBJ1-5	.	TGCGCCAGCAGCTTGTCAGGGATAAGCAATCAGCCCCAGCATTTT	CASSLSGISNQPQHF
TRBV27	17	.	TRBJ1-6	.	TGTGCCAGCAGTGCCAACCCTGAACAGGGCCGTAATTCACCCCTCCACTTT	CASSANPEQGRNSPLHF
TRBV5-1	14	.	TRBJ2-7	.	TGCGCCAGCAGCTTGGCTGGTCAGTCGCTTGAGCAGTACTTC	CASSLAGQSLEQYF
TRBV29-1	16	TRBD1	TRBJ1-1	.	TGCAGCGTTGAGCGATTATTAGGGGGCATGGGCACTGAAGCTTTCTTT	CSVERLLGGMGTEAFF
TRBV27	17	TRBD2	TRBJ2-7	.	TGTGCCAGCAGCGCTTTTTTTCCCAGGACTAGCGGGAGCGAGCAGTACTTC	CASSAFFPRTSGSEQYF
TRBV7-2	12	TRBD2	TRBJ2-1	.	TGTGCCAGCAGCTCGGGACTAACTGAGCAGTTCTTC	CASSSGLTEQFF
TRBV18	16	TRBD2	TRBJ2-3	.	TGTGCCAGCTCACCTCAACTAGCGGGAGCGGCAGATACGCAGTATTTT	CASSPQLAGAADTQYF
TRBV10-3	14	.	TRBJ1-1	.	TGTGCCATCAGTGAGTCGGTGGGGGGCACTGAAGCTTTCTTT	CAISESVGGTEAFF
TRBV18	13	.	TRBJ2-7	.	TGTGCCAGCTCACCAGGAACAGCCTACGAGCAGTACTTC	CASSPGTAYEQYF
TRBV30	13	.	TRBJ1-5	once	TGTGCCTGGAGTGTACAGGGTCTTCAGCCCCAGCATTTT	CAWSVQGLQPQHF
TRBV7-6	14	.	TRBJ1-1	.	TGTGCCAGCAGCTTAGCACCCGGGGACACTGAAGCTTTCTTT	CASSLAPGDTEAFF
TRBV7-2	13	.	TRBJ2-5	once	TGTGCCAGCAGTCGCCAACCGGAAGAGACCCAGTACTTC	CASSRQPEETQYF
TRBV7-6	18	.	TRBJ2-2	.	TGTGCCAGCAGCTTTGGCCGCCTCAGCGGCGCGAACACCGGGGAGCTGTTTTTT	CASSFGRLSGANTGELFF
TRBV11-3	15	TRBD1	TRBJ1-1	once	TGTGCCAGCAGCTTAGGACAGGGTCCGAACACTGAAGCTTTCTTT	CASSLGQGPNTEAFF
TRBV3-1/TRBV3-2	15	.	TRBJ2-3	.	TGTGCCAGCAGCCAAGATCCAGGGCGCACAGATACGCAGTATTTT	CASSQDPGRTDTQYF
TRBV7-7	13	.	TRBJ2-2	.	TGTGCCAGCAGCTCACTTAACACCGGGGAGCTGTTTTTT	CASSSLNTGELFF
TRBV7-3	14	.	TRBJ1-2	.	TGTGCCAGCAGCTTAAACGGACACATCTATGGCTACACCTTC	CASSLNGHIYGYTF
TRBV7-2	16	TRBD2	TRBJ2-5	.	TGTGCCAGCAGCCGCTACGAAAACCGCGGGGGTGAGACCCAGTACTTC	CASSRYENRGGETQYF
TRBV28	15	.	TRBJ1-2	.	TGTGCCAGCAGTTTATTATCCGCCCAAGCGCGTGGCTACACCTTC	CASSLLSAQARGYTF
TRBV18	13	TRBD1	TRBJ2-5	few	TGTGCCAGCTCACGAGACAGGGAAGAGACCCAGTACTTC	CASSRDREETQYF
TRBV5-4	16	.	TRBJ2-2	.	TGTGCCAGCAGCTTGGATAGTCGGAGTCCCACCGGGGAGCTGTTTTTT	CASSLDSRSPTGELFF
TRBV5-1	14	TRBD1	TRBJ1-1	.	TGCGCCAGCAGCTTGGGGACAGGGGGCACTGAAGCTTTCTTT	CASSLGTGGTEAFF
TRBV10-3	15	.	TRBJ2-1	.	TGTGCCATCAGCCTCGGGGAAGTGGCCTACAATGAGCAGTTCTTC	CAISLGEVAYNEQFF
TRBV6-4	13	.	TRBJ1-6	few	TGTGCCAGCGCCAGGGAGGGGAATTCACCCCTCCACTTT	CASAREGNSPLHF
TRBV28	13	TRBD1	TRBJ1-5	once	TGTGCCACCCTAGGGACAGGCCATCAGCCCCAGCATTTT	CATLGTGHQPQHF
TRBV7-2	17	.	TRBJ2-2	once	TGTGCCAGCAGCAGTAGGATAGGTCCTCGGGGGACCGGGGAGCTGTTTTTT	CASSSRIGPRGTGELFF
TRBV20-1	13	TRBD1	TRBJ2-7	few	TGCAGTGCTAGTCCCGGACAGGTCGACGAGCAGTACTTC	CSASPGQVDEQYF
TRBV19	15	TRBD1	TRBJ1-4	.	TGTGCCAGTAGTATAGGGGGGACAGCTAATGAAAAACTGTTTTTT	CASSIGGTANEKLFF
TRBV4-2	17	.	TRBJ2-2	.	TGTGCCAGCAGCCAAGATCCCGCAGACAGGAACACCGGGGAGCTGTTTTTT	CASSQDPADRNTGELFF
TRBV19	15	.	TRBJ1-1	once	TGTGCCAGTAGTTCCCGGGGAGCCAGTTACAGTGAAGCTTTCTTT	CASSSRGASYSEAFF
TRBV5-1	15	TRBD1	TRBJ1-1	.	TGCGCCAGCAGCCAAACTGGGACAGGGGGACTTGAAGCTTTCTTT	CASSQTGTGGLEAFF
TRBV6-1	13	.	TRBJ2-6	.	TGTGCCAGCAGTCCTACTGGGGCCAACGTCCTGACTTTC	CASSPTGANVLTF
TRBV7-9	13	.	TRBJ1-4	.	TGTGCCAGCAGCCCGCCAGGGAGGGAAAAACTGTTTTTT	CASSPPGREKLFF
TRBV2	11	.	TRBJ2-5	.	TGTGCCAGCAGTGGGCAGGAGACCCAGTACTTC	CASSGQETQYF
TRBV19	14	TRBD1	TRBJ1-6	.	TGTGCCAGTAGCACCGGGACAGCGAATTCACCCCTCCACTTT	CASSTGTANSPLHF
TRBV4-1	15	.	TRBJ1-2	.	TGCGCCAGCAGCCACCCATACGGGGGTTCCTATGGCTACACCTTC	CASSHPYGGSYGYTF
TRBV5-1	15	.	TRBJ1-1	.	TGCGCCAGCTCCAGCGCACAGGTTTGGAACACTGAAGCTTTCTTT	CASSSAQVWNTEAFF